Following are 24 T cell receptor beta chains from one sample sequenced in a study of CD8 T cells in ankylosing spondylitis. TCRdb used MiXCR to reprocess the 5' RACE reads, holding one entry per CDR3 protein. The repertoire has around 210,000 distinct CDR3 sequences, over 7% of them found once; the top ten carry around 4.9%. The sequenced material came from blood, either unsorted or a sorted T cell fraction (not recorded which). All receptors come from a female donor with ankylosing spondylitis or in good health (not recorded which).

Notes on this clonotype: This may arise from a read error, as a much more abundant clone is one base away. This chain connects TRBV20-1 to TRBJ2-4; no firm D call. CDR1 DFQATT and CDR2 SNEGSKA come from the germline V gene (reference sequence). There are 14 residues in the CDR3. V dropped 6 bases and J dropped 2 bases, with 14 bases sitting between them. CDR3 region: CSAGLGLTKNIQYF. The CDR3 nucleotides read TGCAGTGCGGGCCTGGGTCTAACCAAAAACATTCAGTACTTC.

Many counts were recorded for this clonotype. The chain links TRBV10-3 to TRBJ2-3; D unclear. V lost 4 bases to trimming and J lost 0 bases, with 17 bases between them. The CDR3 spans 17 residues. The germline CDR1 and CDR2 sequences are ENHRY and SYGVKD. This chain's CDR3 is CAISADPNTMSTDTQYF. CDR3 bases: TGTGCCATCAGTGCCGACCCGAACACGATGAGCACAGATACGCAGTATTTT.

This clonotype was recorded many times. This chain joins TRBV30 and TRBJ1-2; possibly TRBD1 for D (5 bases). The CDR3 contains 12 residues. Germline CDR1 is GTSNPN and CDR2 is SVGIG (reference sequence). Trimming shortened V by 3 bases and J by 2 bases, and 7 bases separated the two germline ends. CDR3: CAWRDSNYGYTF. The CDR3 bases are TGTGCCTGGAGAGACAGCAACTATGGCTACACCTTC.

This clonotype came up many times. The gene calls are TRBV6-2 or TRBV6-3 and TRBJ2-2; no definite D call. The V and J ends lost 2 bases and 4 bases respectively, with 5 bases between them. The CDR3 runs 13 residues. Germline V gene sequence: CDR1 MNHEY, CDR2 SVGEGT. Here the CDR3 reads CASSYKVTGELFF. CDR3 DNA: TGTGCCAGCAGTTACAAGGTCACCGGGGAGCTGTTTTTT.

The J gene is TRBJ2-4, the V gene TRBV2; D not certain. The CDR3 is 12 residues long. Per the germline V gene, CDR1 is SNHLY and CDR2 is FYNNEI. Deletions cut 3 bases from V and 6 bases from J, with 6 bases between. CDR3 loop: CASSEELNIQYF. CDR3 DNA: TGTGCCAGCAGTGAGGAGTTAAACATTCAGTACTTC.

This clonotype was recorded at least ten times. The CDR3 coding sequence is TGTGCCAGCTCGGGGACACACCAAGAGACCCAGTACTTC. The encoded protein is CASSGTHQETQYF. This rearrangement joins TRBV25-1 to TRBJ2-5; TRBD1 is a possible D gene (6 bases). V was pared by 8 bases and J by 0 bases, with 10 bases between. The CDR3 has 13 residues. CDR1 and CDR2 (germline): MGHDK, SYGVNS. Using reference TRBV25-1 and TRBJ2-5 for the parts outside the CDR3, the full variable domain is EADIYQTPRYLVIGTGKKITLECSQTMGHDKMYWYQQDPGMELHLIHYSYGVNSTEKGDLSSESTVSRIRTEHFPLTLESARPSHTSQYLCASSGTHQETQYFGPGTRLLVL.

At least ten counts were recorded for this clonotype. The rearrangement joins TRBV12-5 to TRBJ2-1; TRBD1 aligns across 8 bases. The CDR3 runs 15 residues. Germline CDR1 reads LGHNT; CDR2 reads FRNRAP. V lost 7 bases and J lost 3; bases outside the gene matches: 8. CDR3 nucleotides: TGTGCTAGTGCCCGGACAGGGTCGATCTACAATGAGCAGTTCTTC. Translated: CASARTGSIYNEQFF. Full variable domain (rest looked up from reference TRBV12-5 and TRBJ2-1): DARVTQTPRHKVTEMGQEVTMRCQPILGHNTVFWYRQTMMQGLELLAYFRNRAPLDDSGMPKDRFSAEMPDATLATLKIQPSEPRDSAVYFCASARTGSIYNEQFFGPGTRLTVL.

Ten or more counts support this clonotype. CDR3: CASRPRDSRPGDEQYF. DNA of the CDR3: TGTGCCAGCAGACCCCGGGACTCACGTCCCGGCGACGAGCAGTACTTC. This chain uses TRBV27 with TRBJ2-7, with a tentative D call TRBD2 (6 bases). Trimming removed 6 bases from V and 5 bases from J, with 23 bases in between. Germline V gene lookup returns CDR1 MNHEY and CDR2 SMNVEV (reference sequence). This CDR3 spans 16 amino acids.

This clonotype was recorded many times. The V gene is TRBV2, the J gene TRBJ2-3; TRBD1 or TRBD2 may be the D gene (5 bases each). The CDR3 is 16 amino acids. V lost 8 bases, J lost 2 bases, and 20 bases lay in between. Germline V gene data show CDR1 as SNHLY and CDR2 as FYNNEI. Here the CDR3 reads CASGRGGRPFTDTQYF. The CDR3 bases are TGTGCCAGCGGACGGGGCGGCCGACCCTTCACAGATACGCAGTATTTT.

This clonotype was detected many times. This chain connects TRBV9 to TRBJ1-6, with D unresolved. Germline CDR1 and CDR2: SGDLS and YYNGEE. Deletions cut 5 bases from V and 8 bases from J, with 14 bases between. The CDR3 totals 14 residues. The CDR3 DNA reads TGTGCCAGCAGTGACCTGGGTGGTTATTCACCCCTCCACTTT. It specifies CASSDLGGYSPLHF.

A few counts support this clonotype. This chain uses TRBV5-1 with TRBJ2-7; D is perhaps TRBD2 (5 bases). Germline assignment: CDR1 SGHRS and CDR2 YFSETQ. The CDR3 is 14 residues long. V lost 4 bases and J lost 5, with 16 bases in between. CDR3 coding DNA: TGCGCCAGCAGCCTTGGAGGCAGGCCGGACGAGCAGTACTTC. Translated, it gives CASSLGGRPDEQYF. Full variable domain (rest looked up from reference TRBV5-1 and TRBJ2-7): KAGVTQTPRYLIKTRGQQVTLSCSPISGHRSVSWYQQTPGQGLQFLFEYFSETQRNKGNFPGRFSGRQFSNSRSEMNVSTLELGDSALYLCASSLGGRPDEQYFGPGTRLTVT.

This clonotype showed up many times. This rearrangement joins TRBV6-2 or TRBV6-3 to TRBJ2-1; D may be TRBD2 (5 bases). Trimming removed 6 bases from V and 2 bases from J, with 11 bases in between. This CDR3 comprises 14 residues. Germline V gene data show CDR1 as MNHEY and CDR2 as SVGEGT. The CDR3 nucleotides are TGTGCCAGCAGCTACATGAGGGCCTACAATGAGCAGTTCTTC. It specifies CASSYMRAYNEQFF.

This clonotype appeared many times. The V and J genes are TRBV2 and TRBJ2-1; D possibly corresponds to TRBD2 (5 bases). V was shortened by 1 base and J by 8 bases, with 15 bases between the two germline ends. There are 15 residues in the CDR3. Germline assignment: CDR1 SNHLY and CDR2 FYNNEI. The CDR3 sequence is CASSEGASSRDEQFF. The CDR3 DNA follows: TGTGCCAGCAGTGAAGGGGCTAGCAGCCGGGATGAGCAGTTCTTC.

Worth noting for this clonotype: A read error is possible here, since a much larger clone lies one base away. This chain joins TRBV19 and TRBJ2-1; 8 bases align to TRBD2. The V gene end was trimmed by 8 bases and the J gene end by 4 bases; junction bases not matched to a gene: 4. The V gene's germline CDR1 is LNHDA and CDR2 SQIVND (reference sequence). The CDR3 has 13 residues. CDR3 bases: TGTGCCAGTGGACGGGGGGGTTACAATGAGCAGTTCTTC. It encodes CASGRGGYNEQFF.

This clonotype showed up many times. This chain connects TRBV20-1 to TRBJ2-1; 8 bases are a match to TRBD2. Germline loops: CDR1 DFQATT, CDR2 SNEGSKA (reference sequence). The CDR3 contains 17 residues. V lost 3 bases to trimming and J lost 4 bases; unmatched junction nucleotides: 14. The CDR3 spells CSARSLSREALYNEQFF. The CDR3 coding sequence is TGCAGTGCTAGGTCCCTCTCGCGGGAGGCTCTTTACAATGAGCAGTTCTTC.

This clonotype occurred many times. This sequence joins TRBV20-1 and TRBJ2-7; D gene unclear. The V end lost 4 bases, the J end lost 2 bases, and 9 bases lay between the germline ends. This CDR3 has 12 residues. Germline values: CDR1 DFQATT, CDR2 SNEGSKA (reference sequence). DNA of the CDR3: TGCAGTGCTAACCAAGCAGCCTACGAGCAGTACTTC. Translating it yields CSANQAAYEQYF.

This clonotype was found many times. V usage is TRBV15 and J usage is TRBJ2-3, with D uncertain. The germline V gene has CDR1 LNHNV and CDR2 YYDKDF (reference sequence). CDR3 length: 15 residues. V was pared by 0 bases and J by 5 bases, with 12 bases between. The CDR3 region has the DNA TGTGCCACCAGCAGAGACGGAGCTGGTCTAGATACGCAGTATTTT. Its translation: CATSRDGAGLDTQYF.

In this sample, this clonotype turned up many times. This chain links TRBV12-3 or TRBV12-4 with TRBJ2-1, with 8 bases identical to TRBD2. This CDR3 region has 15 residues. The ends lost 1 base at V and 8 bases at J; junction bases unmatched: 7. DNA for the CDR3: TGTGCCAGCAGTTTAGGGGATAGCGGGAAGGATGAGCAGTTCTTC. It translates to CASSLGDSGKDEQFF.

This clonotype was observed many times. This rearrangement joins TRBV24-1 to TRBJ2-1, with 8 positions matching TRBD2. V shed 3 bases, J shed 6 bases, and the junction held 12 bases outside the gene matches. This CDR3 has 17 residues. The germline gives CDR1 KGHDR, CDR2 SFDVKD. This CDR3 is CATSDPPGSSGLNEQFF. CDR3 in DNA: TGTGCCACCAGTGATCCGCCCGGGTCTAGCGGGCTCAATGAGCAGTTCTTC.

The V call is TRBV20-1, the J call TRBJ2-7; 14 bases are shared with TRBD2. This CDR3 has 16 residues. Looked up from germline, CDR1 is DFQATT and CDR2 is SNEGSKA (reference sequence). V trimming: 6 bases; J trimming: 5 bases; junction bases outside the gene matches: 12. This CDR3 reads CSARTGTSGRTHEQYF. The CDR3 region has the DNA TGCAGTGCCAGAACCGGGACTAGCGGGAGAACCCACGAGCAGTACTTC.

The chain joins TRBV29-1 to TRBJ1-1, with D perhaps TRBD1 (6 bases). Germline loops: CDR1 SQVTM, CDR2 ANQGSEA. CDR3 size: 12 residues. The V gene lost 5 bases and the J gene lost 4 bases, with 11 bases spanning the gap. The CDR3 spells CSVQGFATEAFF. The CDR3 DNA sequence: TGCAGCGTTCAGGGGTTCGCCACTGAAGCTTTCTTT.

Ten or more counts support this clonotype. V and J are TRBV5-1 and TRBJ1-2; 9 bases match TRBD1. The CDR3 sequence is 14 residues long. J was trimmed by 5 bases and V by 6 bases; bases with no gene match: 8. Germline V gives CDR1 SGHRS, CDR2 YFSETQ. The CDR3 reads CASTTGTGNYGYTF. In DNA, the CDR3 is TGCGCCAGCACTACAGGGACAGGGAATTATGGCTACACCTTC.

There are many counts of this clonotype. V is TRBV20-1 and J is TRBJ2-1; D gene unclear. V lost 0 bases, J lost 8 bases, and 14 bases lay in between. The CDR3 totals 14 residues. The V gene's germline CDR1 is DFQATT and CDR2 SNEGSKA (reference sequence). This CDR3 reads CSARDRIGIHEQFF. As DNA, the CDR3 is TGCAGTGCTAGAGATCGGATAGGGATCCATGAGCAGTTCTTC.

The chain couples TRBV2 to TRBJ2-3, with 8 bases lining up with TRBD1. The CDR3 runs to 13 residues. Germline V lookup: CDR1 SNHLY, CDR2 FYNNEI. The V and J ends lost 8 bases and 5 bases, in that order; junction bases with no gene match: 6. In DNA, the CDR3 is TGTGCCAGCTCCTGGACAGGGCAAGATACGCAGTATTTT. Residues: CASSWTGQDTQYF.